Listed below are T cell receptor beta chains from one sample, sequenced in a study of blood T cell repertoires in COVID-19. Repertoires were generated with immunoSEQ multiplex PCR, while TCRdb's copy carries only in-frame clones and drops some. Of hundreds of thousands of clones in the sample, over 75% were seen once. The sample taken for sequencing was PBMCs or T cells enriched from blood (not recorded which). These TCRs come from a man aged 35-49 years who had recovered from COVID-19. Both conserved end residues are part of each CDR3. The D gene is left open where the match is weak. Only part of the rows carry a size: once, few, many, or a class if the clone is expanded.

CDR3 DNA	CDR3 protein	J gene	clone size	D gene	V gene
TGCGCCAGCAGGTCCACAGGGAGCGGCTACACCTTC	CASRSTGSGYTF	TRBJ1-2	NA	NA	TRBV5-1
TGTGCCACCAGCAGAATAGGACAGGGAGGAAACACCATATATTTT	CATSRIGQGGNTIYF	TRBJ1-3	once	TRBD1	TRBV15
TGTGCCAGCAGTTCCATAGCGGGGCAGATTACAGATACGCAGTATTTT	CASSSIAGQITDTQYF	TRBJ2-3	NA	TRBD2	TRBV7-2
TGTGCCAGCAGCCGGACTGTGTCTGGAAACACCATATATTTT	CASSRTVSGNTIYF	TRBJ1-3	few	NA	TRBV7-9
TGCGCCAGCAGCCCCGGGCGGGGACAGGGTGATTCTCCCCTCCACTTT	CASSPGRGQGDSPLHF	TRBJ1-6	NA	TRBD1	TRBV5-1
TGTGCCAGCAGCGCGGGATCCGACTCCTACGAGCAGTACTTC	CASSAGSDSYEQYF	TRBJ2-7	NA	NA	TRBV9
TGTGCCAGCAGCGTTGGAGGACCTGGAAACACCATATATTTT	CASSVGGPGNTIYF	TRBJ1-3	NA	NA	TRBV9
TGCGCCAGCAGCTTGGAAGGCCCGGGACTAGCGTCCTACAATGAGCAGTTCTTC	CASSLEGPGLASYNEQFF	TRBJ2-1	NA	TRBD2	TRBV5-1
TGTGCCAGCAGCGTAGGAATGTTCGGGCAGGGCGGTTCACCCCTCCACTTT	CASSVGMFGQGGSPLHF	TRBJ1-6	once	NA	TRBV9
TGTGCCAGCAGTGAGGTGACTGGTCAGCCCCAGCATTTT	CASSEVTGQPQHF	TRBJ1-5	few	NA	TRBV2
TGTGCCAGCAGCACCCAGACTAGTAGCACCGGGGAGCTGTTTTTT	CASSTQTSSTGELFF	TRBJ2-2	NA	NA	TRBV7-2
TGTGCCAGCAGCTTGGACAGTTCTGGGGCCAACGTCCTGACTTTC	CASSLDSSGANVLTF	TRBJ2-6	NA	NA	TRBV5-5
TGTGCTAGCAGCTTAAACAGGGCCGGGGAGCTGTTTTTT	CASSLNRAGELFF	TRBJ2-2	NA	NA	TRBV7-7
TGTGCCAGCAGCCAAGACCAGGGAATAACTAACTATGGCTACACCTTC	CASSQDQGITNYGYTF	TRBJ1-2	NA	NA	TRBV4-2
TGTGCCAGCAGCTTAGGGCAGGGATCCTTCTATGGCTACACCTTC	CASSLGQGSFYGYTF	TRBJ1-2	NA	NA	TRBV7-2
TGTGCCAGCTCACCCCAGGGGTATGGCTACACCTTC	CASSPQGYGYTF	TRBJ1-2	NA	NA	TRBV18
TGTGCCAGCAGCTACGGACAGGGTGGCAATGAGCAGTTCTTC	CASSYGQGGNEQFF	TRBJ2-1	NA	TRBD1	TRBV5-6
TGTGCCAGCAATAGCGGGAGAGGTAGGAATGAGCAGTTCTTC	CASNSGRGRNEQFF	TRBJ2-1	NA	TRBD2	TRBV27
TGTGCCAGCAGTGGCCCGGGACAGGGGAACACTGAAGCTTTCTTT	CASSGPGQGNTEAFF	TRBJ1-1	once	TRBD1	TRBV25-1